The 7 T cell receptor beta chains below all came from one sample that was sequenced in a study of CD8+ T cells in alopecia areata. RNA extraction and reverse transcription yielded cDNA as sequencing template. The assay was immunoSEQ multiplex PCR, and TCRdb's table has in-frame clones only and misses some. The profile covers around 100,000 clones, none occurring a single time. Sequenced material: lesional skin. These receptors came from a C3H/HeJ mouse with alopecia areata. The mice in this strain carry MHC haplotype H2-k.

This clone was counted at least ten times. Each gene name is a mouse one. Read sequence stops 4 residues before the CDR3 end, and the germline J gene provides the missing end. The chain couples TRBV19 to TRBJ1-1, with TRBD1 as a possible D gene (5 bases). The CDR3 length is 14 residues. The V and J ends lost 4 bases and 3 bases respectively, with 13 bases between them. Germline values: CDR1 FNHDT, CDR2 SITEND (reference sequence). This CDR3 is CASSPPQEYTEVFF. CDR3 DNA (partial): TGTGCCAGCAGTCCTCCACAGGAGTACACA.

This clone showed up just a few times. Gene names and germline refer to mouse. The read ends 4 residues before the CDR3 terminus; that terminus is restored from the germline J gene. The chain has TRBV31 and TRBJ2-5; possible D gene TRBD2, 6 bases. Germline V CDR1 and CDR2: GKSSPN, SITVG. The CDR3 has 11 amino acids. The CDR3 loop reads CAWKLGDTQYF. Incomplete CDR3 DNA: TGTGCCTGGAAGCTGGGGGAC.

This clone was detected ten times or more. Gene names refer to mouse genes. The CDR3 extends 4 residues past the end of the read, so its final part is completed from the germline J gene. The chain joins TRBV13-3 to TRBJ2-3; possible D gene TRBD1, 5 bases. Trimming removed 5 bases at V and 0 bases at J, with 7 bases between. The length of the CDR3 is 13 residues. CDR1 is NNHDY, CDR2 SYVADS, per germline. This chain's CDR3 is CASRSGSAETLYF. The CDR3 DNA, read in part, is TGTGCCAGCAGATCAGGGAGTGCAGAA.

Worth noting for this clone: Genes and germline come from the mouse. The CDR3 goes on 4 residues after the read ends, and that part is filled in from the germline J gene. V and J are TRBV14 and TRBJ2-3, with 10 positions matching TRBD2. J lost 0 bases, V lost 2 bases, and 6 bases had no gene match. CDR1 is SGHDT, CDR2 FRDEAV, per germline. The CDR3 contains 17 residues. CDR3 bases read: TGTGCCAGCAGTTTGCCTGGGGGGGCGACTAGTGCAGAA. It is translated as CASSLPGGATSAE. The whole CDR3 protein reads CASSLPGGATSAETLYF.

Comment on this clone: Genes here carry mouse names. Read coverage stops 4 residues before the CDR3 terminus; the germline J gene supplies the remainder. This chain links TRBV13-1 with TRBJ2-2; 12 nucleotides align to TRBD1. Unmatched junction bases numbered 4, after V lost 0 bases and J lost 4 bases. CDR3 length: 17 amino acids. Germline V gene data show CDR1 as NSHNY and CDR2 as SYGAGN. CDR3 loop: CASSDAGTGGGTGQLYF. The CDR3 DNA, read in part, is TGTGCCAGCAGTGATGCGGGGACAGGGGGCGGCACCGGG.

For this clone: The gene names here belong to mouse. The read gets to within 4 residues of the CDR3 end, and the germline J gene fills in the rest. This chain links TRBV13-1 with TRBJ2-3; unclear D gene. The CDR3 loop spans 15 amino acids. CDR1 and CDR2 (germline): NSHNY, SYGAGN. The germline V and J ends were trimmed by 1 base and 0 bases, with 9 bases remaining between them. CDR3: CASSDRLRSAETLYF. CDR3 DNA (partial): TGTGCCAGCAGTGATCGTCTCAGAAGTGCAGAA.

Turning to this clone: These gene names are mouse names. Read data end 4 residues before the CDR3 end; the end is taken from the germline J gene. The rearrangement links TRBV13-3 to TRBJ1-1; D may be TRBD1 (6 bases). Germline assignment: CDR1 NNHDY and CDR2 SYVADS. V dropped 6 bases and J dropped 4 bases, with 10 bases sitting between them. The CDR3 spans 12 residues. The part of the CDR3 DNA that was read is TGTGCCAGCATCCCGGACAGCACA. As protein: CASIPDST. The full CDR3 is CASIPDSTEVFF.